These 21 T cell receptor beta chains came from one sample sequenced in a study of CD8 T cells in ankylosing spondylitis. One entry per CDR3 protein, called by TCRdb with MiXCR from the 5' RACE reads. The data contain some 130,000 distinct CDR3 sequences, 7% to 10% of them seen just once; the ten biggest clones take up approximately 3.4%. Material for sequencing was blood, either unsorted or a sorted T cell fraction (not recorded which). These receptors all stem from a male donor with ankylosing spondylitis or in good health (not recorded which).

This clonotype was detected many times. V is TRBV7-2 and J is TRBJ1-6; a weak D match, TRBD1 (5 bases). The CDR3 sequence is 16 residues long. Germline-derived CDR1 and CDR2 are SGHTA and FQGNSA. The ends were cut back, 5 bases at V and 9 bases at J, with 20 bases in the middle. As DNA, the CDR3 is TGTGCCAGCAGCCCACGTTCCGGGAGGGGAGGTTCACCCCTCCACTTT. This translates into CASSPRSGRGGSPLHF.

This clonotype has a count of ten or more. The chain links TRBV12-3 or TRBV12-4 to TRBJ2-3; no firm D call. Trimming removed 7 bases at V and 4 bases at J, with 21 bases between. The CDR3 is 16 residues long. The CDR3 sequence: CASTVGRFGSADTQYF. CDR3 nucleotides: TGTGCCAGCACCGTCGGGCGGTTCGGGTCGGCAGATACGCAGTATTTT.

The table lists this clonotype with many counts. The chain employs TRBV5-6 and TRBJ2-1; D is uncertain. The CDR3 sequence is 12 residues long. V was trimmed by 2 bases and J by 9 bases, leaving 9 bases between them. CDR1 and CDR2 from the germline V gene are SGHDT and YYEEEE. The DNA for the CDR3 is TGTGCCAGCAGCTTTTTAGCATTTGAGCAGTTCTTC. The encoded protein is CASSFLAFEQFF.

This clonotype was seen a few times. The chain links TRBV15 to TRBJ2-7, with D perhaps matching TRBD2 (5 bases). CDR1 and CDR2 (germline): LNHNV, YYDKDF (reference sequence). V lost 5 bases and J 0 bases, leaving 8 bases between the germline ends. This CDR3 is 13 amino acids long. In nucleotides, the CDR3 is TGTGCCACCAGCCGCCGGGACTCCTACGAGCAGTACTTC. This codes for CATSRRDSYEQYF.

This clonotype was observed many times. The chain combines TRBV5-1 with TRBJ2-1; 7 bases are shared with TRBD1. Looked up from germline, CDR1 is SGHRS and CDR2 is YFSETQ. With V trimmed by 4 bases and J by 10 bases, 11 bases remained unmatched. CDR3 size: 14 residues. CDR3 residues: CASSVNTGVGEQFF. In DNA, the CDR3 is TGCGCCAGCAGCGTCAATACAGGGGTCGGGGAGCAGTTCTTC. Filled out from reference TRBV5-1 and TRBJ2-1, the complete variable domain reads KAGVTQTPRYLIKTRGQQVTLSCSPISGHRSVSWYQQTPGQGLQFLFEYFSETQRNKGNFPGRFSGRQFSNSRSEMNVSTLELGDSALYLCASSVNTGVGEQFFGPGTRLTVL.

The chain combines TRBV12-3 or TRBV12-4 with TRBJ2-3; 12 bases align to TRBD2. This CDR3 comprises 18 residues. The trim removed 10 bases at V and 2 bases at J, leaving 16 bases unmatched. In nucleotides, the CDR3 is TGTGCCATCTGTTTTGCTAGCGGGAGGGCCCCCTCCACAGATACGCAGTATTTT. It specifies CAICFASGRAPSTDTQYF.

As concerns this clonotype: This could be a read error, since a much larger clone is one nucleotide away. The gene calls are TRBV5-5 and TRBJ2-3; D is undetermined. This CDR3 spans 15 amino acids. Deletions cut 1 base from V and 4 bases from J, with 13 bases between. The germline CDR1 and CDR2 sequences are SGHKS and YYEKEE (reference sequence). CDR3 residues: CASSLLEQNPDTQYF. DNA for the CDR3: TGTGCCAGCAGCTTGTTGGAGCAGAATCCAGATACGCAGTATTTT.

The chain combines TRBV6-1 with TRBJ1-4; 7 bases align to TRBD1. CDR1 and CDR2 (germline): MNHNS, SASEGT. This CDR3 is 14 amino acids long. V dropped 6 bases and J dropped 7; count of bases not matched to a gene: 8. In DNA, the CDR3 is TGTGCCAGCAGGCGAGACAGGGTCGGTGAAAAACTGTTTTTT. This encodes CASRRDRVGEKLFF.

The chain couples TRBV5-1 to TRBJ2-1; 11 positions match TRBD2. CDR1 is SGHRS and CDR2 is YFSETQ in the germline V gene. V trimming: 0 bases; J trimming: 7 bases; junction bases outside the gene matches: 3. This CDR3 contains 15 residues. The CDR3: CASSLVLAGANEQFF. CDR3 in DNA: TGCGCCAGCAGCTTGGTACTAGCGGGAGCGAATGAGCAGTTCTTC.

The chain links TRBV6-1 to TRBJ2-7; TRBD2 aligns across 8 bases. CDR3 length: 17 residues. V lost 6 bases to trimming and J lost 4 bases; unmatched junction nucleotides: 17. Per the germline V gene, CDR1 is MNHNS and CDR2 is SASEGT. Here the CDR3 reads CASSQQHTSGATYEQYF. The CDR3 DNA reads as TGTGCCAGCAGCCAACAGCATACTAGCGGTGCAACGTACGAGCAGTACTTC.

Many counts were recorded for this clonotype. The chain has TRBV29-1 and TRBJ2-2, with TRBD1 as a possible D gene (5 bases). The CDR3 consists of 14 residues. The germline CDR1 and CDR2 sequences are SQVTM and ANQGSEA. V gave up 3 bases and J gave up 2 bases, with 10 bases separating them. CDR3 DNA: TGCAGCGTTGATCCCAGGGTAAACACCGGGGAGCTGTTTTTT. Its translation: CSVDPRVNTGELFF.

V usage is TRBV7-2 and J usage is TRBJ2-1; 9 bases agree with TRBD1. Losses at the gene ends were 5 bases for V and 3 bases for J; bases not matched to a gene: 2. Germline V CDR1 and CDR2: SGHTA, FQGNSA. This CDR3 has 14 residues. The CDR3 nucleotides read TGTGCCAGCAGCCAGGGACAGGGCTACAATGAGCAGTTCTTC. Protein sequence: CASSQGQGYNEQFF.

The chain is built from TRBV20-1 and TRBJ2-7; D is ambiguous. V was trimmed by 3 bases and J by 5 bases, leaving 14 bases between them. Per the germline V gene, CDR1 is DFQATT and CDR2 is SNEGSKA (reference sequence). This CDR3 contains 13 residues. CDR3 amino acids: CSASSLDQNEQYF. CDR3 coding DNA: TGCAGTGCTAGCTCGCTAGATCAGAACGAGCAGTACTTC.

There are many counts of this clonotype. V gene TRBV4-3 combines with J gene TRBJ2-3, with D possibly being TRBD1 (6 bases). Germline CDR1 LGHNA, CDR2 YSLEER. The V end was cut by 0 bases, the J end by 9 bases, with 19 bases between. CDR3 length equals 16 residues. This CDR3 reads CASSQDRQVPVGTQYF. In nucleotides, the CDR3 is TGCGCCAGCAGCCAAGATCGACAGGTCCCGGTCGGGACGCAGTATTTT.

This clonotype was observed many times. The junction departs from germline at one end; a sequencing error may be responsible. The chain joins TRBV12-3 or TRBV12-4 to TRBJ1-1, with 12 positions matching TRBD1. The CDR3 is made up of 16 amino acids. The CDR3 is CASTPGTGGVKTEAFF. DNA for the CDR3: TGTGCCAGCACCCCCGGGACAGGGGGCGTGAAAACTGAAGCTTTCTTT.

V is TRBV3-1 and J is TRBJ2-1, with unresolved D. Germline V CDR1 and CDR2: LGHDT, YNNKEL (reference sequence). This CDR3 has 12 amino acids. The V end was cut by 1 base, the J end by 6 bases, with 4 bases between. CDR3 region: CASSQGGNEQFF. As DNA, the CDR3 is TGTGCCAGCAGCCAAGGGGGCAATGAGCAGTTCTTC.

This clonotype was observed at least ten times. The chain carries TRBV11-2 and TRBJ2-7, with 12 bases aligning to TRBD1. CDR1 and CDR2 from the germline V gene are SGHAT and FQNNGV. The CDR3 is 15 residues long. J lost 3 bases, V lost 3 bases, and 3 bases had no gene match. The CDR3 here is CASSLGQGAYYEQYF. Written as DNA, the CDR3 is TGTGCCAGCAGCTTGGGACAGGGGGCTTACTACGAGCAGTACTTC.

The V call is TRBV18, the J call TRBJ1-5, with D unresolved. The CDR3 covers 13 residues. CDR1 is KGHSH, CDR2 LQKENI, per germline. The V end lost 2 bases, the J end lost 11 bases, and 13 bases lay between the germline ends. The CDR3 is CASSPDGVGAQHF. As DNA, the CDR3 is TGTGCCAGCTCACCAGATGGGGTTGGCGCCCAGCATTTT.

A few counts support this clonotype. Here the CDR3 reads CASSPLPGVGTGELFF. The DNA of the CDR3 is TGCGCCAGCAGCCCTCTCCCGGGCGTGGGGACCGGGGAGCTGTTTTTT. The rearrangement uses TRBV4-3 and TRBJ2-2; D not resolved. CDR3 length: 16 residues. V was cut by 4 bases and J by 5 bases, with 17 bases left in between. The germline gives CDR1 LGHNA, CDR2 YSLEER.

This clonotype was counted once. The gene calls are TRBV28 and TRBJ2-1; 10 bases are a match to TRBD2. The germline CDR1 and CDR2 sequences are MDHEN and SYDVKM. This CDR3 has 13 residues. The ends lost 6 bases at V and 8 bases at J; junction bases unmatched: 4. For the CDR3, the DNA is TGTGCCAGCAGACTAGCGGGATCTTATGAGCAGTTCTTC. Its translation is CASRLAGSYEQFF.

This clonotype was detected ten times or more. The genes are TRBV5-5 and TRBJ2-1, with D perhaps TRBD2 (7 bases). This CDR3 is 17 amino acids long. CDR1 is SGHKS, CDR2 YYEKEE, per germline (reference sequence). Deletions cut 2 bases from V and 1 base from J, with 16 bases between. CDR3 bases: TGTGCCAGCAGCTTAGGGGGAGGGCCATTTTCCTACAATGAGCAGTTCTTC. Residues: CASSLGGGPFSYNEQFF.